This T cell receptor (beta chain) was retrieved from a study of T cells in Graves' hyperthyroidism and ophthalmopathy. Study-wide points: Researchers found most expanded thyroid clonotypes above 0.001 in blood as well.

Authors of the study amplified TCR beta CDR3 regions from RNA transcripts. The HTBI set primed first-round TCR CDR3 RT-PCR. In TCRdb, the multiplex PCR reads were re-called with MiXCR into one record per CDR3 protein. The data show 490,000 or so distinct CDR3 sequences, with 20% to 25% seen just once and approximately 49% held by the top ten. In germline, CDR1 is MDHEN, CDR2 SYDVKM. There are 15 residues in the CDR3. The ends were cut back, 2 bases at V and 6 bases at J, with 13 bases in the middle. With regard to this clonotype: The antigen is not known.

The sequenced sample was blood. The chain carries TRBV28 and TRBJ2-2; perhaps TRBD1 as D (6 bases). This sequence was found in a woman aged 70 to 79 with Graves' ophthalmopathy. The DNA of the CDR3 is TGTGCCAGCAGTTTACCCTCGGACAGTTCCGGGGAGCTGTTTTTT. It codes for CASSLPSDSSGELFF.